Below are 3 T cell receptor beta chains sequenced from a single sample in a study of shared clonotypes between healthy human individuals. The protocol was immunoSEQ multiplex PCR, while the TCRdb copy is restricted to in-frame clones and leaves out a portion. This sample has over a million clones, with around 82% found just once. Sequenced sample: memory CD4+ T cells from PBMCs. The subset denotes: CD45RA-negative fraction. These receptors came from a man between 18 and 29 years old in good health. Some clones in this sample may be carry-over from other donors' samples.

The chain carries TRBV5-6 and TRBJ1-2; no definite D call. Trimming shortened V by 3 bases and J by 4 bases, and 10 bases separated the two germline ends. The CDR3 consists of 13 residues. Germline-derived CDR1 and CDR2 are SGHDT and YYEEEE. CDR3: CASSSYLGYGYTF. The CDR3, as DNA: TGTGCCAGCAGCTCTTACCTCGGCTATGGCTACACCTTC.

This clone has a single count. This chain connects TRBV7-6 to TRBJ2-7; either TRBD1 or TRBD2 may fit D (5 bases each). Trimming removed 1 base at V and 5 bases at J, with 9 bases between. This CDR3 comprises 13 residues. Germline V gene sequence: CDR1 SGHVS, CDR2 FNYEAQ. For the CDR3, the DNA is TGTGCCAGCAGCTTAGGCCGGGACCACGAGCAGTACTTC. It codes for CASSLGRDHEQYF. Looking up the rest from reference TRBV7-6 and TRBJ2-7 gives the full variable domain: GAGVSQSPRYKVTKRGQDVALRCDPISGHVSLYWYRQALGQGPEFLTYFNYEAQQDKSGLPNDRFSAERPEGSISTLTIQRTEQRDSAMYRCASSLGRDHEQYFGPGTRLTVT.

This sequence joins TRBV9 and TRBJ2-5; D not resolved. Germline V gene data show CDR1 as SGDLS and CDR2 as YYNGEE. V lost 0 bases, J lost 5 bases, and 8 bases lay in between. This CDR3 is built from 13 residues. Here the CDR3 DNA reads TGTGCCAGCAGCGTAGATCCATTCGAGACCCAGTACTTC. Its translation: CASSVDPFETQYF.